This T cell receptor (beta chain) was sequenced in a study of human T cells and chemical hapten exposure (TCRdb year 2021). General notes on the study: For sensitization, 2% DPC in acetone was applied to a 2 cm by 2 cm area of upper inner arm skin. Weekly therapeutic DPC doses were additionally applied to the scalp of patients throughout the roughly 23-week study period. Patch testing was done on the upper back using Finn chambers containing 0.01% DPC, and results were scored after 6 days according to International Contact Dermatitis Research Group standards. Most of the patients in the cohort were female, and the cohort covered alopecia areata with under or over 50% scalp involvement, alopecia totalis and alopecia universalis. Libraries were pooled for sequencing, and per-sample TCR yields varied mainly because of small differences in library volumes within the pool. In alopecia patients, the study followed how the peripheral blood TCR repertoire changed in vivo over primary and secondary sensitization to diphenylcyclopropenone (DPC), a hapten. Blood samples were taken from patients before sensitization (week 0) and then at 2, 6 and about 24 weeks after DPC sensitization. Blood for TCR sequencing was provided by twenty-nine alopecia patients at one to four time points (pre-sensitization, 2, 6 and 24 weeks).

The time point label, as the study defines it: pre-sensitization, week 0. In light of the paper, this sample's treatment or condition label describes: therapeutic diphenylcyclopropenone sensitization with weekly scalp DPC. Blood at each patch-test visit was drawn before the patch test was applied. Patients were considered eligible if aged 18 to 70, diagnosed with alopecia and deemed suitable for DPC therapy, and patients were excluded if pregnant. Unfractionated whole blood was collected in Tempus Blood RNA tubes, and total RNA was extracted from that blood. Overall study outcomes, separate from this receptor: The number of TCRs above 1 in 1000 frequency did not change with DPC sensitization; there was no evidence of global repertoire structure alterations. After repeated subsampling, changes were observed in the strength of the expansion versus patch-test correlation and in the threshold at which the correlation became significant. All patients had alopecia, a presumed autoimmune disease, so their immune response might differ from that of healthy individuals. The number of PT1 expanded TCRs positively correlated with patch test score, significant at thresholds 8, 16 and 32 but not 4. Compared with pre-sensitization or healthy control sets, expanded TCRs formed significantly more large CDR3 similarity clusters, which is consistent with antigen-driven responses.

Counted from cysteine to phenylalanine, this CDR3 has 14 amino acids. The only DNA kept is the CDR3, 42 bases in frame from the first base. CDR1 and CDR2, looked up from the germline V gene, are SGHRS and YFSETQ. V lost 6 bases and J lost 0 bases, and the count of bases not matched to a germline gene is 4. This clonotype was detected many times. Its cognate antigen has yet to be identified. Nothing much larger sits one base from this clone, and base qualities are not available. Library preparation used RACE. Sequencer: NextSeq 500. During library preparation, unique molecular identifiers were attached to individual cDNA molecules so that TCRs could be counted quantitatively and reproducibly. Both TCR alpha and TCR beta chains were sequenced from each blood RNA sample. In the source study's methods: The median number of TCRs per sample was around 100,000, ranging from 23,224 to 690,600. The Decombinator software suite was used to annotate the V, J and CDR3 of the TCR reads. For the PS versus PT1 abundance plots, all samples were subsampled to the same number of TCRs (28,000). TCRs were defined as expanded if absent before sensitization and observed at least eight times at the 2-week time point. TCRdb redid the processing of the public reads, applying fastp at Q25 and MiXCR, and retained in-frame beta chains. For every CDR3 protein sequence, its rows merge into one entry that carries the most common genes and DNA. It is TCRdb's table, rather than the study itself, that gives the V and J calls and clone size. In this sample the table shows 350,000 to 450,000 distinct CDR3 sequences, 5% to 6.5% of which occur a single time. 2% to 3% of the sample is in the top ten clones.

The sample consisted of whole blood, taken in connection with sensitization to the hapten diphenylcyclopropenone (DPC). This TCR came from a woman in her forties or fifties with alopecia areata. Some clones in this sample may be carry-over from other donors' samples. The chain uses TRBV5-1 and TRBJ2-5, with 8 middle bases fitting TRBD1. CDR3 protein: CASTRTGYQETQYF. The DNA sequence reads TGCGCCAGCACGCGGACAGGGTACCAAGAGACCCAGTACTTC.